The 19 T cell receptor beta chains listed next were all sequenced from one sample in a study of T cells after yellow fever vaccination. TCRdb analysed the 5' RACE reads with MiXCR anew, one entry per CDR3 protein. The sample consists of some 340,000 distinct CDR3 sequences, 9.5% to 12% of them appearing once. Source: CD4+ T cells sorted from PBMCs, taken 45 days after the yellow fever booster vaccination. The receptor set was obtained from a man aged 18 to 35 who received the YFV17D yellow fever vaccine.

This clonotype was counted only a few times. The genes are TRBV6-6 and TRBJ2-5, with 10 bases aligning to TRBD1. Looked up from germline, CDR1 is MNHNY and CDR2 is SVGAGI (reference sequence). With 8 bases clipped from V and 4 bases from J, the junction kept 13 bases outside the gene matches. The CDR3 covers 16 residues. For the CDR3, the DNA is TGTGCCAGCCATCGGACCGGGACAGGGGCTGTAGAGACCCAGTACTTC. Its translation: CASHRTGTGAVETQYF.

This sequence joins TRBV12-3 or TRBV12-4 and TRBJ1-1; 12 bases align to TRBD1. The ends lost 5 bases at V and 11 bases at J; junction bases unmatched: 15. This CDR3 has 16 amino acids. CDR3 in amino acids: CASSPNQGQGASRAFF. CDR3 DNA: TGTGCCAGCAGTCCCAACCAGGGACAGGGGGCAAGTCGGGCTTTCTTT.

This clonotype was seen a handful of times. The genes are TRBV12-3 or TRBV12-4 and TRBJ1-5; 7 nucleotides align to TRBD1. J was trimmed by 3 bases and V by 6 bases; bases with no gene match: 5. The CDR3 runs to 14 residues. CDR3 in amino acids: CASSRGQVNQPQHF. The CDR3 DNA follows: TGTGCCAGCAGCCGCGGACAGGTCAATCAGCCCCAGCATTTT.

The sample holds many counts of this clonotype. The rearrangement joins TRBV6-2 or TRBV6-3 to TRBJ2-7; D is ambiguous. This CDR3 is 13 amino acids long. Germline CDR1 and CDR2: MNHEY and SVGEGT. V lost 2 bases and J 6 bases, leaving 11 bases between the germline ends. CDR3 nucleotides: TGTGCCAGCAGTTACAGGGTAAACGGCGAGCAGTACGTC. Its protein is CASSYRVNGEQYV.

The chain couples TRBV6-4 to TRBJ2-3; 8 nucleotides agree with TRBD2. V shed 4 bases and J 5 bases; nucleotides not matched to a gene: 5. The CDR3 has 14 amino acids. CDR1 MRHNA and CDR2 SNTAGT come from the germline V gene. Written as DNA, the CDR3 is TGTGCCAGCAGTGTATCGGGGGGGATAGATACGCAGTATTTT. Translation: CASSVSGGIDTQYF.

In this sample, this clonotype turned up a few times. CDR3 loop: CASQGGHTEAFF. In DNA form, the CDR3 reads TGTGCCAGCCAGGGGGGTCACACTGAAGCTTTCTTT. This rearrangement joins TRBV27 to TRBJ1-1; TRBD1 agrees at 7 bases. The CDR3 has 12 residues. Per germline, CDR1 MNHEY and CDR2 SMNVEV (reference sequence). V trimming: 8 bases; J trimming: 3 bases; junction bases outside the gene matches: 3.

The chain uses TRBV27 and TRBJ1-2, with 9 bases fitting TRBD1. This CDR3 contains 15 residues. The V segment lost 6 bases and the J segment 1 base; nucleotides outside the gene matches: 6. The germline gives CDR1 MNHEY, CDR2 SMNVEV (reference sequence). The CDR3 DNA follows: TGTGCCAGCAGCATAAGGACAGGGGATAACTATGGCTACACCTTC. It yields the protein CASSIRTGDNYGYTF.

V gene TRBV9 combines with J gene TRBJ2-1; a possible D gene is TRBD1 (6 bases). Germline-derived CDR1 and CDR2 are SGDLS and YYNGEE. V was cut by 2 bases and J by 3 bases, with 15 bases left in between. The CDR3 sequence is 16 residues long. This CDR3 reads CASSVTGQFFYNEQFF. The DNA for the CDR3 is TGTGCCAGCAGCGTTACAGGGCAATTCTTCTACAATGAGCAGTTCTTC.

There are a few counts of this clonotype. The genes are TRBV20-1 and TRBJ1-4, with TRBD1 matching 9 bases. The trim removed 7 bases at V and 8 bases at J, leaving 11 bases unmatched. CDR1 DFQATT and CDR2 SNEGSKA come from the germline V gene (reference sequence). This CDR3 has 14 residues. The CDR3, as DNA: TGCAGTGGGGACAGGGAGGGCCTTACGGAAAAACTGTTTTTT. Encoded protein: CSGDREGLTEKLFF.

This clonotype was seen a handful of times. The V gene is TRBV29-1, the J gene TRBJ1-2; D call uncertain. CDR3 size: 11 residues. CDR1 is SQVTM, CDR2 ANQGSEA, per germline. V shed 4 bases and J shed 4 bases, with 7 bases lying between them. For the CDR3, the DNA is TGCAGCGTTGGCGTGGGCTATGGCTACACCTTC. Protein: CSVGVGYGYTF.

This clonotype came up a few times. The rearrangement uses TRBV27 and TRBJ2-5; D is unclear. The CDR3 extends over 13 amino acids. Trimming stripped 5 bases from V and 0 bases from J, with 7 bases between. Germline V gives CDR1 MNHEY, CDR2 SMNVEV (reference sequence). As DNA, the CDR3 is TGTGCCAGCAGTATACGAAACCAAGAGACCCAGTACTTC. The encoded protein is CASSIRNQETQYF.

This clonotype was seen repeatedly, ten times or more. This chain links TRBV5-1 with TRBJ2-5; tentatively, D is TRBD1 (6 bases). CDR3 length: 12 residues. V was cut by 7 bases and J by 1 base, with 8 bases left in between. Germline lookup yields CDR1 SGHRS and CDR2 YFSETQ. CDR3 residues: CASGRGQETQYF. The CDR3, as DNA: TGCGCCAGCGGCAGGGGCCAAGAGACCCAGTACTTC.

This clonotype turned up a few times. V gene TRBV6-6 combines with J gene TRBJ2-1, with 14 nucleotides matching TRBD2. V shed 6 bases, J shed 7 bases, and the junction held 11 bases outside the gene matches. This CDR3 has 17 amino acids. Germline lookup yields CDR1 MNHNY and CDR2 SVGAGI (reference sequence). Here the CDR3 DNA reads TGTGCCAGCAGCAAGGGACTAGCGGGGGCCTTACGGAATGAGCAGTTCTTC. Its protein product is CASSKGLAGALRNEQFF.

V is TRBV7-2 and J is TRBJ1-2, with 9 bases identical to TRBD1. V gave up 5 bases and J gave up 2 bases; unmatched junction bases: 15. The CDR3 runs to 18 residues. Per germline, CDR1 SGHTA and CDR2 FQGNSA. CDR3 amino acids: CASSAYRGLIRQNYGYTF. The CDR3 DNA sequence: TGTGCCAGCAGCGCCTACAGGGGGCTTATACGGCAGAACTATGGCTACACCTTC.

The chain employs TRBV11-3 and TRBJ2-3; D gene uncertain. Germline CDR1 reads SGHNT; CDR2 reads YENEEA. This CDR3 has 13 residues. V gave up 5 bases and J gave up 5 bases, with 11 bases separating them. CDR3 DNA sequence: TGTGCCAGCAGCGCCTCGGCGATAGATACGCAGTATTTT. Protein: CASSASAIDTQYF. The complete variable domain, with remaining parts taken from reference TRBV11-3 and TRBJ2-3, reads EAGVVQSPRYKIIEKKQPVAFWCNPISGHNTLYWYLQNLGQGPELLIRYENEEAVDDSQLPKDRFSAERLKGVDSTLKIQPAELGDSAVYLCASSASAIDTQYFGPGTRLTVL.

The rearrangement joins TRBV7-9 to TRBJ2-7, with unresolved D. CDR3 length: 11 amino acids. Germline-derived CDR1 and CDR2 are SEHNR and FQNEAQ (reference sequence). The germline V and J ends were trimmed by 1 base and 7 bases, with 5 bases remaining between them. The CDR3 protein is CASSLVLEQYF. The CDR3 coding sequence is TGTGCCAGCAGCTTAGTTCTGGAGCAGTACTTC.

This clonotype has more than one count but fewer than ten. The chain joins TRBV9 to TRBJ1-1; TRBD1 matches 8 bases. This CDR3 is built from 14 residues. Germline CDR1 SGDLS, CDR2 YYNGEE. The J segment lost 3 bases and the V segment lost 4 bases, leaving 5 bases of the junction unmatched. The CDR3: CASSPDRVDTEAFF. For the CDR3, the DNA is TGTGCCAGCAGCCCGGACAGGGTGGACACTGAAGCTTTCTTT.

Many counts were recorded for this clonotype. The CDR3: CASSVGGSDTQYF. For the CDR3, the DNA is TGTGCCAGCAGTGTGGGGGGGTCGGATACGCAGTATTTT. The chain carries TRBV12-3 or TRBV12-4 and TRBJ2-3, with TRBD2 matching over 7 bases. The ends lost 5 bases at V and 6 bases at J; junction bases unmatched: 5. The CDR3 runs to 13 residues.

This clonotype was seen ten or more times. The rearrangement links TRBV29-1 to TRBJ2-3, with a weak D call TRBD1 (6 bases). The V end was cut by 7 bases, the J end by 0 bases, with 14 bases between. From germline, CDR1 is SQVTM and CDR2 ANQGSEA. This CDR3 region has 14 residues. The CDR3 region has the DNA TGCAGCGCCAACCCAGGGGCCAGCACAGATACGCAGTATTTT. Protein product: CSANPGASTDTQYF.